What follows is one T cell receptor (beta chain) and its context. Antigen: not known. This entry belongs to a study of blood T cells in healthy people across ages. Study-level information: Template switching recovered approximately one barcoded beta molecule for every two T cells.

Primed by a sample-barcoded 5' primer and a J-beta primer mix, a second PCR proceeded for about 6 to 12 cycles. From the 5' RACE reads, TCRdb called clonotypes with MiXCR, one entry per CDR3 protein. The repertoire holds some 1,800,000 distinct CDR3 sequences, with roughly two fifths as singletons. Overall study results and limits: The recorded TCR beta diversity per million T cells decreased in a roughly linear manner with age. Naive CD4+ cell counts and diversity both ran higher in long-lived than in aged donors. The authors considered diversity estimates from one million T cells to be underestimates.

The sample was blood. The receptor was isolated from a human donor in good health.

The CDR3 sequence is CASSLQLAGRLLETQYF. For the CDR3, the DNA is TGTGCCAGCAGTCTTCAACTAGCGGGGAGACTTCTGGAGACCCAGTACTTC. The J gene is TRBJ2-5, the V gene TRBV12-3 or TRBV12-4; 10 bases fit TRBD2. V gave up 5 bases and J gave up 5 bases; unmatched junction bases: 14. The CDR3 length is 17 residues.